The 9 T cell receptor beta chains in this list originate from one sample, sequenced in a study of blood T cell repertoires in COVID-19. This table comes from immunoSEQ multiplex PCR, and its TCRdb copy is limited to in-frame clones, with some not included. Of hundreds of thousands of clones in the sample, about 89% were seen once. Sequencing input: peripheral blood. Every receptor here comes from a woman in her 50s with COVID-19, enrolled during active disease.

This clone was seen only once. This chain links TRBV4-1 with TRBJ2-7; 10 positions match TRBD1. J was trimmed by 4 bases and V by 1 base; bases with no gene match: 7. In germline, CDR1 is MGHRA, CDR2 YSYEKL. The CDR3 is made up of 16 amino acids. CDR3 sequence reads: CASSQVDRGAPYEQYF. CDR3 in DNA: TGCGCCAGCAGCCAAGTGGACAGGGGGGCACCATACGAGCAGTACTTC.

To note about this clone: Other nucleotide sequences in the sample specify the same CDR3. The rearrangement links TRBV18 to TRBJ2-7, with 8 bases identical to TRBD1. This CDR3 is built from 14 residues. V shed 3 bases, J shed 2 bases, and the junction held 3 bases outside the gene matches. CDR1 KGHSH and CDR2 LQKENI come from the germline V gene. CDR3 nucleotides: TGTGCCAGCTCACCCGGACAGGGAACCTACGAGCAGTACTTC. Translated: CASSPGQGTYEQYF.

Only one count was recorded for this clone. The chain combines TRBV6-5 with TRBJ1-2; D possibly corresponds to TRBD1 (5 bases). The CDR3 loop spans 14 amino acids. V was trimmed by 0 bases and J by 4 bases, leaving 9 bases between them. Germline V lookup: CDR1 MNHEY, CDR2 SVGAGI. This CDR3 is CASSYSGRVYGYTF. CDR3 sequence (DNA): TGTGCCAGCAGTTACTCTGGCAGGGTCTATGGCTACACCTTC.

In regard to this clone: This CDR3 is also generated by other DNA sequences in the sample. In nucleotides, the CDR3 is TGCGCCAGCAGCTTGGCCGGGACATCCTACGAGCAGTACTTC. Its translation is CASSLAGTSYEQYF. This sequence joins TRBV5-1 and TRBJ2-7; tentative D call: TRBD1 (6 bases). The CDR3 contains 14 residues. The germline CDR1 and CDR2 sequences are SGHRS and YFSETQ. With 0 bases removed from V and 1 base from J, the gap between germline ends came to 8 bases.

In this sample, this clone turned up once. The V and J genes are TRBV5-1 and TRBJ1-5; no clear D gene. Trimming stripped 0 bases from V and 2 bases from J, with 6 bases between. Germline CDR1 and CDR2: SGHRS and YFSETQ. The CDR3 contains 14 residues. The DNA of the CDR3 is TGCGCCAGCAGCTTGGCCGGGGGCAATCAGCCCCAGCATTTT. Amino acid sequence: CASSLAGGNQPQHF.

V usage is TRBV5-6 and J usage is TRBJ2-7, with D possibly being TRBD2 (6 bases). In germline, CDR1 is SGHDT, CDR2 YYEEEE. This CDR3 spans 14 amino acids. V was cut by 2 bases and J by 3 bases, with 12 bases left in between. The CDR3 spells CASSFEGTYYEQYF. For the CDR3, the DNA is TGTGCCAGCAGCTTCGAAGGGACTTACTACGAGCAGTACTTC.

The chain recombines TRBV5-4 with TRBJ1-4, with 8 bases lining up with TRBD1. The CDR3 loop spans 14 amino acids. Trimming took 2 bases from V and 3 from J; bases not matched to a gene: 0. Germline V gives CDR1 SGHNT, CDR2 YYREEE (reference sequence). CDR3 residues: CASSLQGANEKLFF. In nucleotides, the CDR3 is TGTGCCAGCAGCTTACAGGGGGCTAATGAAAAACTGTTTTTT.

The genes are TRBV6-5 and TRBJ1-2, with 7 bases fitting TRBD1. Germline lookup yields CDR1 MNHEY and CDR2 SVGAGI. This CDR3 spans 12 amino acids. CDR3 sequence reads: CGGQDGNYGYTF. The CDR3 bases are TGTGGAGGACAGGATGGCAACTATGGCTACACCTTC.

CDR3 amino acids: CASSPGGARGEQYF. CDR3 DNA: TGTGCCAGCAGCCCAGGGGGCGCCCGGGGCGAGCAGTACTTC. The chain joins TRBV9 to TRBJ2-7; TRBD1 aligns across 8 bases. The germline gives CDR1 SGDLS, CDR2 YYNGEE. The junction had 9 bases not matched to a gene; V was cut back by 4 bases and J by 6 bases. The CDR3 spans 14 residues.